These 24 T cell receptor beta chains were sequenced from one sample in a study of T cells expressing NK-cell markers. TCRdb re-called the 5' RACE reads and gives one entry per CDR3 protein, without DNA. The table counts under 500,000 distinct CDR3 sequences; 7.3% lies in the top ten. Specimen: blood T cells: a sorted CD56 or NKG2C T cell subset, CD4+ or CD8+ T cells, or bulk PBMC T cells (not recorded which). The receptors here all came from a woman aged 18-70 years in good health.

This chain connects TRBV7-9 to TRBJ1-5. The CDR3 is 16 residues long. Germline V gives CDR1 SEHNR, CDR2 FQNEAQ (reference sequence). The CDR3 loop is CASSSNLGSGDQPQHF.

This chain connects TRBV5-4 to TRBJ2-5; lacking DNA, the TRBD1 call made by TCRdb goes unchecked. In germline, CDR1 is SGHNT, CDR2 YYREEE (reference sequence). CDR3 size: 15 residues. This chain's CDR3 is CASSPPGNTQETQYF.

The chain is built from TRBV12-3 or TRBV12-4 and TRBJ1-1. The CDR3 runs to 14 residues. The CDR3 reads CASRLGDWVTEAFF.

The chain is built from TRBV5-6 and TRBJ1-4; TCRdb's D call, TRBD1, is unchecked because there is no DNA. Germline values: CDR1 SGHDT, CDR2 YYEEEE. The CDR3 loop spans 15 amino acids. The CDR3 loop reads CASSLQVVQNEKLFF.

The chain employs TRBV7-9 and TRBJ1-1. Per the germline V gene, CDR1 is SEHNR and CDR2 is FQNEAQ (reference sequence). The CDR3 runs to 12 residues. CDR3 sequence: CASSLGTAEAFF.

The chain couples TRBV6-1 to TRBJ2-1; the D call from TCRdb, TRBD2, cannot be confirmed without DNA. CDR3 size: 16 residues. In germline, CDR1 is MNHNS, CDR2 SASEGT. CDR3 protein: CASRPLWGGTYNEQFF.

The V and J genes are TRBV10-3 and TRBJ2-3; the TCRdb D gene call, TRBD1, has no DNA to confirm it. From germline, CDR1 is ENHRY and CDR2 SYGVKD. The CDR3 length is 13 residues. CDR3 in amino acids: CAISVDPGDTQYF.

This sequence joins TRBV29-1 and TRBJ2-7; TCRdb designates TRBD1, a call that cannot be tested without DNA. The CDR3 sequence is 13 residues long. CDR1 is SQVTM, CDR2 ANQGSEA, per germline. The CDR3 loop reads CSVELTGLNEQYF.

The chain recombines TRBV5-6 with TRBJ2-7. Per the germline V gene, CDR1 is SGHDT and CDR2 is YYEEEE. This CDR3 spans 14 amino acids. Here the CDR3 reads CASSLLVSTYEQYF.

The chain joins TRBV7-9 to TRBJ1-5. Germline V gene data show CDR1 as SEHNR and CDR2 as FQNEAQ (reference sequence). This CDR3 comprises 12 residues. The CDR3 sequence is CCTDYSNQPQHF.

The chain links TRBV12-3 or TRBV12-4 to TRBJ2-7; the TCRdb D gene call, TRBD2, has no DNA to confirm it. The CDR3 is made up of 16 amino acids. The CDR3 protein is CASRPASGSSSYEQYF.

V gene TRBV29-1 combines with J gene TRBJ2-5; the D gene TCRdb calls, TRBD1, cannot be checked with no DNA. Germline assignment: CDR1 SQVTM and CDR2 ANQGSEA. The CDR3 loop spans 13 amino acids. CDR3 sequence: CSVDTGKQETQYF. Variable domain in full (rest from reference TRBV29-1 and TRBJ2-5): SAVISQKPSRDICQRGTSLTIQCQVDSQVTMMFWYRQQPGQSLTLIATANQGSEATYESGFVIDKFPISRPNLTFSTLTVSNMSPEDSSIYLCSVDTGKQETQYFGPGTRLLVL.

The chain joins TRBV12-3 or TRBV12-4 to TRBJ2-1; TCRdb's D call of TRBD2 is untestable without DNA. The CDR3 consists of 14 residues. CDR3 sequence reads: CASSPGTSAREQFF.

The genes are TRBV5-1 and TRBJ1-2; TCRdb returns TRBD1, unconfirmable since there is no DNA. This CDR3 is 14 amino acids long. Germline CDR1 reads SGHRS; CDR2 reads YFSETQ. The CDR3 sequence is CASRGQGFGYGYTF.

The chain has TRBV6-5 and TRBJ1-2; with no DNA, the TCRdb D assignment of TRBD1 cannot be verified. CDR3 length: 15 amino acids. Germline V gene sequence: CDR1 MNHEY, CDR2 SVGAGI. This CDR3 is CASSYSDKDRNGYTF.

The CDR3: CAWTTGGAYEQYF. The V and J genes are TRBV30 and TRBJ2-7; TCRdb indicates TRBD1, and absent DNA this call remains unverified. Germline CDR1 reads GTSNPN; CDR2 reads SVGIG (reference sequence). The CDR3 consists of 13 residues.

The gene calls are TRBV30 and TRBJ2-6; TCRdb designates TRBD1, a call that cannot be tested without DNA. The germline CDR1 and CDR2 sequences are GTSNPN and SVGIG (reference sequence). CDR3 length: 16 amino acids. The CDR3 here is CAWSVGGTSGANVLTF.

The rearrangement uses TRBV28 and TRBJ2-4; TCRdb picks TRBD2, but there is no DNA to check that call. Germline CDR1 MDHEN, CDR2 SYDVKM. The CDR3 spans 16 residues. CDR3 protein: CASSTPTSGRSNIQYF.

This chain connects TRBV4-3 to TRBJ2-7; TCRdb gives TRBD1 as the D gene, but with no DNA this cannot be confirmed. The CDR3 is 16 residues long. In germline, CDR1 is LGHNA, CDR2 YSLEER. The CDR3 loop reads CASSRVGGGSSYEQYF.

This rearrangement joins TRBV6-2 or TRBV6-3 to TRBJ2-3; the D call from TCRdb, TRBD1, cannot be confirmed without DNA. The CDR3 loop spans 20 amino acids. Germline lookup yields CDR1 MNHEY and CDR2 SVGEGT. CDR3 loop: CASSYSGQGASRASTDTQYF.

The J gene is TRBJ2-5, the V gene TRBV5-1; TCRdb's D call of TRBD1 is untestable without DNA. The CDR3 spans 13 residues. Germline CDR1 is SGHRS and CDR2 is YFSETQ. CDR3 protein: CASSYNGAQTQYF.

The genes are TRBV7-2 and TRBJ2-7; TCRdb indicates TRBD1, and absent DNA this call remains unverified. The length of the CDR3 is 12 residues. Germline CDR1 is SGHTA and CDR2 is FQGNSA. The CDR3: CASRDSHLEQYF. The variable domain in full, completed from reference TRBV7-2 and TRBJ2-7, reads GAGVSQSPSNKVTEKGKDVELRCDPISGHTALYWYRQSLGQGLEFLIYFQGNSAPDKSGLPSDRFSAERTGGSVSTLTIQRTQQEDSAVYLCASRDSHLEQYFGPGTRLTVT.

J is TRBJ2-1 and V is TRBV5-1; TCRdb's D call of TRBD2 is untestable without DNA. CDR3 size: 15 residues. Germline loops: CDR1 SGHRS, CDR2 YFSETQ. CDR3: CASSRSGGPYNEQFF.

This CDR3 reads CASSLPGLTTYNEQFF. V is TRBV7-6 and J is TRBJ2-1; with no DNA, the TCRdb D assignment of TRBD2 cannot be verified. From germline, CDR1 is SGHVS and CDR2 FNYEAQ. The length of the CDR3 is 16 residues. Together with reference TRBV7-6 and TRBJ2-1, the CDR3 gives the full variable domain: GAGVSQSPRYKVTKRGQDVALRCDPISGHVSLYWYRQALGQGPEFLTYFNYEAQQDKSGLPNDRFSAERPEGSISTLTIQRTEQRDSAMYRCASSLPGLTTYNEQFFGPGTRLTVL.